This TCR beta chain was retrieved from a study of cytomegalovirus exposure and HLA in healthy donors. V gave up 7 bases and J gave up 5 bases; unmatched junction bases: 10. The V gene's germline CDR1 is LNHDA and CDR2 SQIVND (reference sequence). This CDR3 comprises 15 residues. General study results and limits: The study dropped some indistinguishable V segments, TRBV6-2 and TRBV6-3 among them. Later analysis identified a missense DCLRE1C variant that was linked to TCR beta V- and J-gene trimming. Confirmation was obtained in vitro that a few CMV-associated chains are specific for CMV antigens.

PCR primers comprised 60 Vbeta and 13 Jbeta primers. The table came from immunoSEQ multiplex PCR; TCRdb's copy has only in-frame clones and leaves some out. The sample yields about 160,000 clones, more than 80% seen once. This clone has just a few counts. Its target is unknown. J is TRBJ2-5 and V is TRBV19; 10 nucleotides agree with TRBD1. The TCR sequence derives from a woman in her forties or fifties in good health and CMV-seronegative. Sequenced input: PBMCs. In DNA, the CDR3 is TGTGCCAGTACTGTGACAGGGGGCGTGGGGGAGACCCAGTACTTC. Translating it yields CASTVTGGVGETQYF.